Listed here is a single TCR beta chain. The data belong to a study of cytomegalovirus exposure and HLA in healthy donors. Germline V lookup: CDR1 SGHTA, CDR2 FQGTGA. The CDR3 has 18 amino acids. V shed 4 bases, J shed 0 bases, and the junction held 12 bases outside the gene matches. Amplification used 60 Vbeta primers and 13 Jbeta primers. Generated by immunoSEQ multiplex PCR, the TCRdb table keeps only in-frame clones and is missing some. Among around 150,000 clones listed, approximately 85% were seen once. The sequenced material came from PBMCs. This sequence joins TRBV7-3 and TRBJ2-7; the match to TRBD1 covers 10 bases. The clonotype originates from a young man in good health and CMV-seropositive. CDR3 in DNA: TGTGCCAGCAGCTCCCCCCGGGACAGGGGAAAGAGCTCCTACGAGCAGTACTTC. Translating gives CASSSPRDRGKSSYEQYF.